Presented here are 3 T cell receptor beta chains from one specimen sequenced in a study of T cell clonotyping in hematopoietic cell transplantation. Method: immunoSEQ multiplex PCR; TCRdb's copy keeps in-frame clones and lacks some. Of 5,500 to 7,000 clones in the sample, roughly 90% were seen once. The sequencing here drew on peripheral blood mononuclear cells, taken 180 days after allogeneic stem cell transplant. The receptors come from a female patient aged 50 to 60 who had an allogeneic stem cell transplant from an unrelated donor, so the T cells may come from the graft donor. Some clones in this sample may be carry-over from other donors' samples.

This rearrangement joins TRBV4-2 to TRBJ1-5; D call uncertain. Per germline, CDR1 LGHNA and CDR2 YNFKEQ. Trimming removed 0 bases at V and 3 bases at J, with 12 bases between. This CDR3 region has 16 residues. The CDR3 is CASSQDPAGFNQPQHF. CDR3 coding DNA: TGTGCCAGCAGCCAAGATCCGGCAGGATTCAATCAGCCCCAGCATTTT.

The chain links TRBV9 to TRBJ2-7; perhaps TRBD1 as D (7 bases). Germline loops: CDR1 SGDLS, CDR2 YYNGEE. V lost 2 bases to trimming and J lost 0 bases, with 15 bases between them. The CDR3 has 16 amino acids. The CDR3 here is CASSVGGGRNSYEQYF. CDR3 nucleotide sequence: TGTGCCAGCAGCGTTGGAGGGGGCCGAAACTCCTACGAGCAGTACTTC. Complete variable domain (other parts from reference TRBV9 and TRBJ2-7): DSGVTQTPKHLITATGQRVTLRCSPRSGDLSVYWYQQSLDQGLQFLIQYYNGEERAKGNILERFSAQQFPDLHSELNLSSLELGDSALYFCASSVGGGRNSYEQYFGPGTRLTVT.

The chain uses TRBV7-4 and TRBJ1-5; TRBD1 is a possible D gene (5 bases). The CDR3 sequence is 16 residues long. The germline CDR1 and CDR2 sequences are SGHVT and SQSDAQ. Trimming pared 1 base from V and 10 bases from J, leaving 20 bases between. The CDR3 region has the DNA TGTGCCAGCAGCTTAGAGGAGGGACTCCCCAATGGCCCCCAGCATTTT. This gives the protein CASSLEEGLPNGPQHF.